This note documents a single T cell receptor (beta chain) sequence. Its specificity is not known. The data originate from a study of OX40 agonist ivuxolimab in advanced cancers. Study summary: Ivuxolimab is a fully human IgG2 antibody that activates OX40 (CD134). Across the patients, intravenous ivuxolimab was delivered every 2 weeks at 0.01 to 10 mg/kg. Study-wide findings and caveats: Relative to CD4+, CD8+ T cells held more expanded clones on average.

The CDR3 extends over 13 amino acids. Trimming cost V 3 bases and J 4 bases, with 9 bases left between them. Germline CDR1 is MNHEY and CDR2 is SMNVEV (reference sequence). Clones were read by immunoSEQ multiplex PCR, and TCRdb kept only the in-frame ones, dropping some. The table has some 27,000 clones, less than 95% seen once. On cycle 4 day 1 and cycle 7 day 1, as well as at baseline, blood was sampled. This clonotype was sampled from an adult with an advanced solid tumor such as melanoma, head and neck, liver or kidney cancer. The source was CD4+ or CD8+ T cells sorted from blood, collected in a trial of the OX40 agonist ivuxolimab. The gene calls are TRBV27 and TRBJ1-2; a possible D gene is TRBD1 (5 bases). The CDR3 region has the DNA TGTGCCAGCAGTTTTGGGGGTGGCTATGGCTACACCTTC. This encodes CASSFGGGYGYTF.